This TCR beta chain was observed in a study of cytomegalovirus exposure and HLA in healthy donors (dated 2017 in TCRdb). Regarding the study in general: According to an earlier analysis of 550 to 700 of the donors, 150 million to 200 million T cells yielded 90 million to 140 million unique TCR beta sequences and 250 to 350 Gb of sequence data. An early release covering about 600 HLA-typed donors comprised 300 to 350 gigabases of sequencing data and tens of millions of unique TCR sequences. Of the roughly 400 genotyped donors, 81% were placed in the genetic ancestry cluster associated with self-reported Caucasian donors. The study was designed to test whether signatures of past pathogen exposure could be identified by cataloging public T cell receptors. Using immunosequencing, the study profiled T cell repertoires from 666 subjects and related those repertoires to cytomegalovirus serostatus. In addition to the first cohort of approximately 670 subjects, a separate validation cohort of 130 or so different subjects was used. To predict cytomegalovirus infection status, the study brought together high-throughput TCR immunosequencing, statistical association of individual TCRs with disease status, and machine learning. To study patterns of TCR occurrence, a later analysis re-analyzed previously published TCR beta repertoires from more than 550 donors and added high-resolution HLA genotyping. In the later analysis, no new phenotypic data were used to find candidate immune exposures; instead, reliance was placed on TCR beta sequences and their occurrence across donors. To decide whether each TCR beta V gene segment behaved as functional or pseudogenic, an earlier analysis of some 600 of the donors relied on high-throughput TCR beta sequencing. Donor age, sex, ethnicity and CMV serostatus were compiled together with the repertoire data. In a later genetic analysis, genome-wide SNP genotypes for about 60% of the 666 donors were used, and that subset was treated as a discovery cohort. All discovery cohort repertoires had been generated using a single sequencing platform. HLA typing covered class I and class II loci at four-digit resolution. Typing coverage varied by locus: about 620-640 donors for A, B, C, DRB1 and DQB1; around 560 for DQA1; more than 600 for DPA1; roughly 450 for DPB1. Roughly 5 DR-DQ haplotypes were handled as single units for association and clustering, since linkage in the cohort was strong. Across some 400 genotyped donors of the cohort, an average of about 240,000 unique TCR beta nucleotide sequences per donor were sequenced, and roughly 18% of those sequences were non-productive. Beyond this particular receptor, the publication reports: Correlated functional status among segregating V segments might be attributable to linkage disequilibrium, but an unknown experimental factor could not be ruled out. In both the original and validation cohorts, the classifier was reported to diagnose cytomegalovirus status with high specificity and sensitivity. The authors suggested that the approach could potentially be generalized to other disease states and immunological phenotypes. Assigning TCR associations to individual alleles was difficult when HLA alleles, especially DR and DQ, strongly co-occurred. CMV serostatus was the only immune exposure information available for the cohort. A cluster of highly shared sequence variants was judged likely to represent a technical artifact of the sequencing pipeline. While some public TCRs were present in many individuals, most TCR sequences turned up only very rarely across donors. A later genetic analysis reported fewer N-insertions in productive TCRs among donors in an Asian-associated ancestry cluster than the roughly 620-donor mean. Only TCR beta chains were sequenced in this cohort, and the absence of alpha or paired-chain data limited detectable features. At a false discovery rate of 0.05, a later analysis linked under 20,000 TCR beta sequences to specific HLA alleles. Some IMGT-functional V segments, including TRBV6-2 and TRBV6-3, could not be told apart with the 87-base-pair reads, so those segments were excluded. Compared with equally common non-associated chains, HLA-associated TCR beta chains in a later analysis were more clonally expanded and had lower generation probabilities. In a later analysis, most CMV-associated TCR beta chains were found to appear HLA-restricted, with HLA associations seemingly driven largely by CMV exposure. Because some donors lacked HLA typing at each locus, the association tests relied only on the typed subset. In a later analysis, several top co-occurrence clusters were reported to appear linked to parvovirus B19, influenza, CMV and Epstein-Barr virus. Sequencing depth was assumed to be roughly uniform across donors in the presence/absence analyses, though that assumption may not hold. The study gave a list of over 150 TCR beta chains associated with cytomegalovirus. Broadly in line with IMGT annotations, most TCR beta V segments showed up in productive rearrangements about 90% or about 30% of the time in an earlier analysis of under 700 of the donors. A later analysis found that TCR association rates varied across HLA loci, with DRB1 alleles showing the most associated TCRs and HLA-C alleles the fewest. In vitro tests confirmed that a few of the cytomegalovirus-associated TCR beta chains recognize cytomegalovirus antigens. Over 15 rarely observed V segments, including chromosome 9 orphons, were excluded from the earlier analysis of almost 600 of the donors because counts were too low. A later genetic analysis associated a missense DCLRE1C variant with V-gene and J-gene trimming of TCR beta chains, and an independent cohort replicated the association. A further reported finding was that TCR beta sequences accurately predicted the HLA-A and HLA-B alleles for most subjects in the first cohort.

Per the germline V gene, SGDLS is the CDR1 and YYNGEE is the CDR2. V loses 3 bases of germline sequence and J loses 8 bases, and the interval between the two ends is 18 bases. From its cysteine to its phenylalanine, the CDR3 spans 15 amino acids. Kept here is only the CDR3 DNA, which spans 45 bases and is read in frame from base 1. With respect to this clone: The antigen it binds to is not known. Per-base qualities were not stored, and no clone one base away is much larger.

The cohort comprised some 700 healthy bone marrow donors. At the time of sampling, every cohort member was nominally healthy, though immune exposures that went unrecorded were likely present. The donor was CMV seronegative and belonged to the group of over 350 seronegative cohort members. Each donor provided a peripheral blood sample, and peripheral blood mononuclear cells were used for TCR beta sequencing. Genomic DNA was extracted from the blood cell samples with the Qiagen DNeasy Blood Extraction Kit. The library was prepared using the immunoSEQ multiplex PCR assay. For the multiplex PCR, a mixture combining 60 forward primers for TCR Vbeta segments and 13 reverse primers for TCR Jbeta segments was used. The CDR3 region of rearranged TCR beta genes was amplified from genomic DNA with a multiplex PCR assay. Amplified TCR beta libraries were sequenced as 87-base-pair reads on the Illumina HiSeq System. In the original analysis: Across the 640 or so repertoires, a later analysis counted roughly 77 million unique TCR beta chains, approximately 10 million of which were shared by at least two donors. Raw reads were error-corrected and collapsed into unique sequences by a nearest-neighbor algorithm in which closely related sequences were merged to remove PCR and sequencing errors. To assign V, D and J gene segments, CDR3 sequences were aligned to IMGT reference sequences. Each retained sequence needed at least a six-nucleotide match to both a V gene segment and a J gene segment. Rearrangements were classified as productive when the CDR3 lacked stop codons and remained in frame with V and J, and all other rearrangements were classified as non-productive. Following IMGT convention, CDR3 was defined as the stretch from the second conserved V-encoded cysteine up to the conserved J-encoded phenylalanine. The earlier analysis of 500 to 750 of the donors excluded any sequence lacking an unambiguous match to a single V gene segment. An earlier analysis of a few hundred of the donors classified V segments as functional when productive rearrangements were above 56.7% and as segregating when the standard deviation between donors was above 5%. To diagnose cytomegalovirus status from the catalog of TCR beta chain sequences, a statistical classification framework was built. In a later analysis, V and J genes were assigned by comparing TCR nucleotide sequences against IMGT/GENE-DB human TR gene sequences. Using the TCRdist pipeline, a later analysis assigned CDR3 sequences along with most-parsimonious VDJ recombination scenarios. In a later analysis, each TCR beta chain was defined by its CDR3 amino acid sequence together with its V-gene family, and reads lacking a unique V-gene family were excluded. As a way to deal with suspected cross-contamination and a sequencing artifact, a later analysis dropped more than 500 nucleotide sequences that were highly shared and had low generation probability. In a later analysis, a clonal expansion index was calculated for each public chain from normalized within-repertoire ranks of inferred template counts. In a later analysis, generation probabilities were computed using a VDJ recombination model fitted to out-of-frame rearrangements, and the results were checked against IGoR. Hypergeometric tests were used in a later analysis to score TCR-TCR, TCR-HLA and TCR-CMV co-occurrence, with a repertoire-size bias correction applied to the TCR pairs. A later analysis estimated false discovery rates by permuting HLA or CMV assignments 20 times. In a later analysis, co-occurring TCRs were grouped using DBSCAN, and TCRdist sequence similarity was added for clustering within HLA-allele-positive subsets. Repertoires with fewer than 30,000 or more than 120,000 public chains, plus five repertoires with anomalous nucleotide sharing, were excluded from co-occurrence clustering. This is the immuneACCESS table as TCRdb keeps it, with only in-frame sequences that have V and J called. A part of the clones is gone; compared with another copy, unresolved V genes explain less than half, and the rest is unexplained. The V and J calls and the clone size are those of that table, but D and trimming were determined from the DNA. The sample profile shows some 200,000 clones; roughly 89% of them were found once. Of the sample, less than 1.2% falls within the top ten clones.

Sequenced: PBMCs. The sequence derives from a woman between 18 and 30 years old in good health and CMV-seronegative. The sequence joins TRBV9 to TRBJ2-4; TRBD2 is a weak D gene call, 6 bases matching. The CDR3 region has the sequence CASSAGWRRGDIQYF. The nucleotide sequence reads TGTGCCAGCAGCGCGGGGTGGAGGCGCGGGGACATTCAGTACTTC.